The 16 T cell receptor beta chains presented below share a single source sample, sequenced in a study of T cell responses to AZD1222 COVID-19 vaccine. Produced via immunoSEQ multiplex PCR; TCRdb's table is partial and in-frame only. The table has 90,000 to 110,000 clones, around 90% seen once. Source: peripheral blood, taken on day 0 of AZD1222 vaccination. These receptors were collected from an adult in good health.

This clone was counted a few times. V gene TRBV7-9 combines with J gene TRBJ2-3, with TRBD2 matching 10 bases. V shed 5 bases and J 1 base; nucleotides not matched to a gene: 6. CDR1 and CDR2 (germline): SEHNR, FQNEAQ (reference sequence). The length of the CDR3 is 16 residues. CDR3 loop: CASSISGRARTDTQYF. CDR3 nucleotides: TGTGCCAGCAGCATAAGCGGGAGGGCCCGCACAGATACGCAGTATTTT. Full variable domain (rest looked up from reference TRBV7-9 and TRBJ2-3): DTGVSQNPRHKITKRGQNVTFRCDPISEHNRLYWYRQTLGQGPEFLTYFQNEAQLEKSRLLSDRFSAERPKGSFSTLEIQRTEQGDSAMYLCASSISGRARTDTQYFGPGTRLTVL.

This clone appeared once. The rearrangement links TRBV7-3 to TRBJ1-2, with D tentatively TRBD1 (6 bases). Germline V CDR1 and CDR2: SGHTA, FQGTGA. V lost 2 bases and J lost 4, with 11 bases in between. The CDR3 contains 14 residues. In nucleotides, the CDR3 is TGTGCCAGCAGCTTAGAGGGGGAGGCCTATGGCTACACCTTC. Its protein is CASSLEGEAYGYTF.

The chain joins TRBV19 to TRBJ1-1; no definite D call. The CDR3 runs 13 residues. Trimming removed 1 base from V and 4 bases from J, with 7 bases in between. The V gene's germline CDR1 is LNHDA and CDR2 SQIVND (reference sequence). The CDR3 sequence is CASSIAKGTEAFF. CDR3 bases: TGTGCCAGTAGTATAGCGAAGGGCACTGAAGCTTTCTTT.

The chain uses TRBV7-8 and TRBJ1-5; maybe TRBD1 (5 bases). The V gene's germline CDR1 is SGHVS and CDR2 FQNEAQ. The CDR3 extends over 13 amino acids. Trimming left V 4 bases short and J 5 bases short, with 9 bases between. Here the CDR3 DNA reads TGTGCCAGCAGCTCCGCAGGGTATCAGCCCCAGCATTTT. Residues: CASSSAGYQPQHF. Variable domain in full (rest from reference TRBV7-8 and TRBJ1-5): GAGVSQSPRYKVAKRGQDVALRCDPISGHVSLFWYQQALGQGPEFLTYFQNEAQLDKSGLPSDRFFAERPEGSVSTLKIQRTQQEDSAVYLCASSSAGYQPQHFGDGTRLSIL.

V and J are TRBV5-6 and TRBJ1-5; 8 bases agree with TRBD1. Germline-derived CDR1 and CDR2 are SGHDT and YYEEEE. V was clipped by 3 bases and J by 4 bases; unmatched bases: 6. The CDR3 loop spans 15 amino acids. CDR3 bases: TGTGCCAGCAGCTCCGACAGGGGAGCGAATCAGCCCCAGCATTTT. Protein sequence: CASSSDRGANQPQHF.

The chain joins TRBV2 to TRBJ2-2; D may be TRBD1 or TRBD2 (6 bases each). V was trimmed by 4 bases and J by 6 bases, leaving 9 bases between them. The CDR3 is 13 residues long. Germline V gene data show CDR1 as SNHLY and CDR2 as FYNNEI. CDR3 loop: CASSVEGAGELFF. In DNA, the CDR3 is TGTGCCAGCAGTGTGGAGGGGGCCGGGGAGCTGTTTTTT. The variable domain in full, with the rest retrieved from reference TRBV2 and TRBJ2-2, is EPEVTQTPSHQVTQMGQEVILRCVPISNHLYFYWYRQILGQKVEFLVSFYNNEISEKSEIFDDQFSVERPDGSNFTLKIRSTKLEDSAMYFCASSVEGAGELFFGEGSRLTVL.

The chain has TRBV23-1 and TRBJ1-6; a weak D match, TRBD1 (6 bases). TRBV23-1 is an ORF, with its function uncertain. Trimming took 3 bases from V and 2 from J, leaving 11 bases between them. The CDR3 length is 16 residues. The CDR3 loop reads CASSQTRTAYNSPLHF. Here the CDR3 DNA reads TGCGCCAGCAGTCAGACAAGGACAGCCTATAATTCACCCCTCCACTTT.

Regarding this clone: Other DNA sequences in this specimen translate into the identical CDR3. The chain combines TRBV9 with TRBJ2-7; tentatively, D is TRBD1 (5 bases). With 4 bases removed from V and 2 bases from J, the gap between germline ends came to 13 bases. The length of the CDR3 is 14 residues. CDR1 is SGDLS and CDR2 is YYNGEE in the germline V gene. CDR3 sequence: CASSPRAGAYEQYF. The CDR3 nucleotides are TGTGCCAGCAGCCCCAGGGCTGGAGCCTACGAGCAGTACTTC. Variable domain in full (rest from reference TRBV9 and TRBJ2-7): DSGVTQTPKHLITATGQRVTLRCSPRSGDLSVYWYQQSLDQGLQFLIQYYNGEERAKGNILERFSAQQFPDLHSELNLSSLELGDSALYFCASSPRAGAYEQYFGPGTRLTVT.

This chain joins TRBV30 and TRBJ2-7; either TRBD1 or TRBD2 may supply D (5 bases each). The CDR3 covers 11 residues. Germline CDR1 is GTSNPN and CDR2 is SVGIG (reference sequence). Trimming took 2 bases from V and 5 from J, leaving 7 bases between them. CDR3 sequence (DNA): TGTGCCTGGAGTCAGGGACACGAGCAGTACTTC. It encodes CAWSQGHEQYF. The whole variable domain, filled in from reference TRBV30 and TRBJ2-7, reads SQTIHQWPATLVQPVGSPLSLECTVEGTSNPNLYWYRQAAGRGLQLLFYSVGIGQISSEVPQNLSASRPQDRQFILSSKKLLLSDSGFYLCAWSQGHEQYFGPGTRLTVT.

Written as DNA, the CDR3 is TGTGCCAGCAGTAACAGTAACTATGGCTACACCTTC. Amino acid sequence: CASSNSNYGYTF. This rearrangement joins TRBV6-2 or TRBV6-3 to TRBJ1-2; D ambiguous. Germline V lookup: CDR1 MNHEY, CDR2 SVGEGT. This CDR3 is built from 12 residues. V lost 5 bases to trimming and J lost 1 base, with 5 bases between them.

The DNA for the CDR3 is TGTGCCACCAGTTCCGTGGGCACTGAAGCTTTCTTT. This sequence encodes CATSSVGTEAFF. The chain couples TRBV24-1 to TRBJ1-1, with D unresolved. Germline loops: CDR1 KGHDR, CDR2 SFDVKD. Trimming removed 6 bases from V and 4 bases from J, with 8 bases in between. The CDR3 extends over 12 amino acids.

For the CDR3, the DNA is TGTGCCAGCAAAAAGGAGAGCCAAGAGACCCAGTACTTC. Translated: CASKKESQETQYF. This sequence joins TRBV25-1 and TRBJ2-5; D gene ambiguous. The CDR3 has 13 amino acids. Trimming removed 7 bases at V and 1 base at J, with 10 bases between. Germline CDR1 reads MGHDK; CDR2 reads SYGVNS.

V is TRBV7-9 and J is TRBJ2-2; 8 bases align to TRBD2. Unmatched junction bases numbered 5, after V lost 5 bases and J lost 3 bases. Germline-derived CDR1 and CDR2 are SEHNR and FQNEAQ (reference sequence). The CDR3 has 15 residues. This CDR3 reads CASSPSGGYTGELFF. CDR3 sequence (DNA): TGTGCCAGCAGCCCCTCGGGGGGGTACACCGGGGAGCTGTTTTTT.

The chain employs TRBV5-1 and TRBJ2-5; 9 nucleotides match TRBD2. Germline values: CDR1 SGHRS, CDR2 YFSETQ. CDR3 length equals 16 residues. V trimming: 4 bases; J trimming: 5 bases; junction bases outside the gene matches: 12. As DNA, the CDR3 is TGCGCCAGCAGCCCGGGGGGTAGCGGGAGTTTTGAGACCCAGTACTTC. This codes for CASSPGGSGSFETQYF.

This clone was seen a single time. The rearrangement links TRBV11-3 to TRBJ2-1; 7 bases line up with TRBD2. The CDR3 is made up of 15 amino acids. Germline CDR1 and CDR2: SGHNT and YENEEA. J was trimmed by 4 bases and V by 2 bases; bases with no gene match: 5. In DNA, the CDR3 is TGTGCCAGCAGCTTATCCAGCGGGATTTACAATGAGCAGTTCTTC. Protein: CASSLSSGIYNEQFF. Filled out from reference TRBV11-3 and TRBJ2-1, the complete variable domain reads EAGVVQSPRYKIIEKKQPVAFWCNPISGHNTLYWYLQNLGQGPELLIRYENEEAVDDSQLPKDRFSAERLKGVDSTLKIQPAELGDSAVYLCASSLSSGIYNEQFFGPGTRLTVL.

The J gene is TRBJ2-7, the V gene TRBV6-2 or TRBV6-3; 10 bases fit TRBD2. The germline V gene has CDR1 MNHEY and CDR2 SVGEGT. This CDR3 spans 17 amino acids. The V segment lost 6 bases and the J segment 5 bases; nucleotides outside the gene matches: 16. The CDR3 is CASSPQKAGLATDEQYF. CDR3 bases: TGTGCCAGCAGCCCCCAGAAAGCGGGACTAGCGACCGACGAGCAGTACTTC.